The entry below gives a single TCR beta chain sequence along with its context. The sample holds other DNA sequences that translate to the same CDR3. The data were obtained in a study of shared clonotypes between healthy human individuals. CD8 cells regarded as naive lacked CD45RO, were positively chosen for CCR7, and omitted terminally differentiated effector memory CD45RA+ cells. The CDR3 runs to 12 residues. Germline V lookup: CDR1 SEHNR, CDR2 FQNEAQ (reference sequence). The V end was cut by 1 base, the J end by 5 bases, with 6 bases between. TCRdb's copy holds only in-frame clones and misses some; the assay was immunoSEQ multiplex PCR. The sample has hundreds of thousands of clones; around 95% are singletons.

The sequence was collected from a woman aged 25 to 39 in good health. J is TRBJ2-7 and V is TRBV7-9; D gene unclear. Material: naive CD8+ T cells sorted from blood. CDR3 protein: CASSLGRHEQYF. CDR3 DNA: TGTGCCAGCAGCTTAGGACGGCACGAGCAGTACTTC.